This is a list of T cell receptor beta chains from one sample in a study of CD4 T cells in relation to SARS-CoV-2 and coronaviruses. Profiled with immunoSEQ multiplex PCR; TCRdb holds only in-frame clones, not every one. The sample lists tens of thousands of clones, more than 70% occurring once. For these TCRs, the target antigens are not known. The sample was CD4+ T cells from PBMCs, cultured in vitro. These receptors came from a human donor in good health. Both conserved end residues are part of each CDR3. Each record gives: CDR3 DNA, CDR3 protein, clone size, J gene, D gene, CDR3 length, V gene. A D gene is named only where the DNA matches it firmly. Not all rows give a size; the values are once, few, many and, for expanded clones, a class.

cdr3_nt: TGTGCCAGCAGCCTGGGACAGGGAACGGGAGGCTACACCTTC
cdr3_aa: CASSLGQGTGGYTF
clone_size: -
j_call: TRBJ1-2
d_call: TRBD1
cdr3_length: 14
v_call: TRBV28

cdr3_nt: TGTGCCAGCACCCAATCAATGGACAGGGTAAATGGCTACACCTTC
cdr3_aa: CASTQSMDRVNGYTF
clone_size: -
j_call: TRBJ1-2
d_call: TRBD1
cdr3_length: 15
v_call: TRBV7-8

cdr3_nt: TGCGCCAGCAGCCAAGATAGATCGTGGGGGGCGGACACTGAAGCTTTCTTT
cdr3_aa: CASSQDRSWGADTEAFF
clone_size: once
j_call: TRBJ1-1
d_call: -
cdr3_length: 17
v_call: TRBV4-3

cdr3_nt: TGTGCCTGGAGCGTCGGGACAGATGGCTACACCTTC
cdr3_aa: CAWSVGTDGYTF
clone_size: few
j_call: TRBJ1-2
d_call: TRBD1
cdr3_length: 12
v_call: TRBV30

cdr3_nt: TGTGCCAGTAGTCAAACAGGGGGCAACTACAATGAGCAGTTCTTC
cdr3_aa: CASSQTGGNYNEQFF
clone_size: -
j_call: TRBJ2-1
d_call: TRBD1
cdr3_length: 15
v_call: TRBV19

cdr3_nt: TGTGCCAGCAGCTTATTCACCGCCGTAGGGAACACTGAAGCTTTCTTT
cdr3_aa: CASSLFTAVGNTEAFF
clone_size: -
j_call: TRBJ1-1
d_call: -
cdr3_length: 16
v_call: TRBV7-2

cdr3_nt: TGTGCCAGCAGCCCCTCCGGGACTAGCGGGAGAGGGGATACGCAGTATTTT
cdr3_aa: CASSPSGTSGRGDTQYF
clone_size: -
j_call: TRBJ2-3
d_call: TRBD2
cdr3_length: 17
v_call: TRBV7-2

cdr3_nt: TGTGCCAGCAGTGATGTCAGCCAAGAGACCCAGTACTTC
cdr3_aa: CASSDVSQETQYF
clone_size: -
j_call: TRBJ2-5
d_call: -
cdr3_length: 13
v_call: TRBV6-1

cdr3_nt: TGTGCCAGCCATGAGGAGGGGGAAGCTTTCTTT
cdr3_aa: CASHEEGEAFF
clone_size: -
j_call: TRBJ1-1
d_call: -
cdr3_length: 11
v_call: TRBV6-5

cdr3_nt: TGTGCCAGCAGGAGGGGGGGCTACAATGAGCAGTTCTTC
cdr3_aa: CASRRGGYNEQFF
clone_size: -
j_call: TRBJ2-1
d_call: -
cdr3_length: 13
v_call: TRBV27

cdr3_nt: TGTGCCAGCAGCCAAGTTAAGCAGGTCAATGAGCAGTTCTTC
cdr3_aa: CASSQVKQVNEQFF
clone_size: -
j_call: TRBJ2-1
d_call: -
cdr3_length: 14
v_call: TRBV3-1/TRBV3-2

cdr3_nt: TGTGCCAGCAGGAGGGGTAATGAAAAACTGTTTTTT
cdr3_aa: CASRRGNEKLFF
clone_size: few
j_call: TRBJ1-4
d_call: -
cdr3_length: 12
v_call: TRBV2

cdr3_nt: TGTGCCAGCAGTTTACAGGGGTGGGCAGAGACCCAGTACTTC
cdr3_aa: CASSLQGWAETQYF
clone_size: -
j_call: TRBJ2-5
d_call: -
cdr3_length: 14
v_call: TRBV27

cdr3_nt: TGTGCCAGCAGCTCATCTTGGGGGGCGCGGGAGACCCAGTACTTC
cdr3_aa: CASSSSWGARETQYF
clone_size: once
j_call: TRBJ2-5
d_call: -
cdr3_length: 15
v_call: TRBV7-2

cdr3_nt: TGTGCCAGCAGCGCCGGGACAGACTATGGCTACACCTTC
cdr3_aa: CASSAGTDYGYTF
clone_size: once
j_call: TRBJ1-2
d_call: TRBD1
cdr3_length: 13
v_call: TRBV5-4

cdr3_nt: TGCGCCAGCAGCCAAGGCGCCGCAGGGGAGACCCAGTACTTC
cdr3_aa: CASSQGAAGETQYF
clone_size: -
j_call: TRBJ2-5
d_call: -
cdr3_length: 14
v_call: TRBV4-1

cdr3_nt: TGCGCCAGCACCCGGGATCCGGGGGGGCCGAGCAATGAGCAGTTCTTC
cdr3_aa: CASTRDPGGPSNEQFF
clone_size: few
j_call: TRBJ2-1
d_call: TRBD2
cdr3_length: 16
v_call: TRBV5-1

cdr3_nt: TGTGCCAGCAGCTTATGGACAGACTACGAGCAGTACTTC
cdr3_aa: CASSLWTDYEQYF
clone_size: -
j_call: TRBJ2-7
d_call: -
cdr3_length: 13
v_call: TRBV7-9

cdr3_nt: TGTGCCAGCAGCTTAGCGCTTACTCTCTACAATGAGCAGTTCTTC
cdr3_aa: CASSLALTLYNEQFF
clone_size: -
j_call: TRBJ2-1
d_call: -
cdr3_length: 15
v_call: TRBV11-1

cdr3_nt: TGCGCCAGCAGCCAAGAGAGGGTAACTGAAGCTTTCTTT
cdr3_aa: CASSQERVTEAFF
clone_size: once
j_call: TRBJ1-1
d_call: -
cdr3_length: 13
v_call: TRBV4-1

cdr3_nt: TGTGCCAGCAGCAAAATGAAGTTAACAGGGTCCACCGGGGAGCTGTTTTTT
cdr3_aa: CASSKMKLTGSTGELFF
clone_size: -
j_call: TRBJ2-2
d_call: -
cdr3_length: 17
v_call: TRBV21-1

cdr3_nt: TGTGCCAGCAGCCGAGAATGGGGATATAAGCCGGGATTAGGTGGGAACACTGAAGCTTTCTTT
cdr3_aa: CASSREWGYKPGLGGNTEAFF
clone_size: once
j_call: TRBJ1-1
d_call: -
cdr3_length: 21
v_call: TRBV3-1/TRBV3-2

cdr3_nt: TGTGCCAGCAGCTTAGAAGTGCTAGGACTAGCCCTGAGCAGTGAGCAGTTCTTC
cdr3_aa: CASSLEVLGLALSSEQFF
clone_size: -
j_call: TRBJ2-1
d_call: TRBD2
cdr3_length: 18
v_call: TRBV11-2

cdr3_nt: TGTGCCAGCAGTTCCCCGGGCAACTCCTACGAGCAGTACTTC
cdr3_aa: CASSSPGNSYEQYF
clone_size: -
j_call: TRBJ2-7
d_call: -
cdr3_length: 14
v_call: TRBV7-9

cdr3_nt: TGCGCCAGCAGCCAAGCTCCCGGGACTAGCACAGATACGCAGTATTTT
cdr3_aa: CASSQAPGTSTDTQYF
clone_size: few
j_call: TRBJ2-3
d_call: -
cdr3_length: 16
v_call: TRBV4-1

cdr3_nt: TGCGCCAGCAGCCAAGATGAGGCTGGCTCCTATAATTCACCCCTCCACTTT
cdr3_aa: CASSQDEAGSYNSPLHF
clone_size: -
j_call: TRBJ1-6
d_call: -
cdr3_length: 17
v_call: TRBV4-1

cdr3_nt: TGTGCCAGCAGCTTTGCCCTCGGTAGGGATCTGAACACTGAAGCTTTCTTT
cdr3_aa: CASSFALGRDLNTEAFF
clone_size: -
j_call: TRBJ1-1
d_call: -
cdr3_length: 17
v_call: TRBV5-6

cdr3_nt: TGTGCCAGCAGCCACCCCGGGACAGGGGGCTACAATGAGCAGTTCTTC
cdr3_aa: CASSHPGTGGYNEQFF
clone_size: few
j_call: TRBJ2-1
d_call: TRBD1
cdr3_length: 16
v_call: TRBV4-2

cdr3_nt: TGTGCTAGTGGGCTGACAGGGACGAGAGAGCAGTACTTC
cdr3_aa: CASGLTGTREQYF
clone_size: -
j_call: TRBJ2-7
d_call: TRBD1
cdr3_length: 13
v_call: TRBV12-5

cdr3_nt: TGTGCCAGCAGTGAACTGGGACTAGCGGCGTCAGATACGCAGTATTTT
cdr3_aa: CASSELGLAASDTQYF
clone_size: -
j_call: TRBJ2-3
d_call: TRBD2
cdr3_length: 16
v_call: TRBV2

cdr3_nt: TGTGCCAGCAGCCACTCGACAGGCACAGATACGCAGTATTTT
cdr3_aa: CASSHSTGTDTQYF
clone_size: -
j_call: TRBJ2-3
d_call: -
cdr3_length: 14
v_call: TRBV3-1/TRBV3-2

cdr3_nt: TGTGCCAGCAGTGAAAGGGGGCGCTTAAATGAGCAGTTCTTC
cdr3_aa: CASSERGRLNEQFF
clone_size: -
j_call: TRBJ2-1
d_call: TRBD1
cdr3_length: 14
v_call: TRBV2

cdr3_nt: TGTGCCAGCAGTGAAGCCCGGGTTCGAGAGACCCAGTACTTC
cdr3_aa: CASSEARVRETQYF
clone_size: -
j_call: TRBJ2-5
d_call: -
cdr3_length: 14
v_call: TRBV6-1

cdr3_nt: TGTGCCAGCAGGGAAGGGGTAACCACCGGGGAGCTGTTTTTT
cdr3_aa: CASREGVTTGELFF
clone_size: few
j_call: TRBJ2-2
d_call: -
cdr3_length: 14
v_call: TRBV6-6

cdr3_nt: TGCGCCAGCAGCCAGGGGCCCGGATATGGCTACACCTTC
cdr3_aa: CASSQGPGYGYTF
clone_size: -
j_call: TRBJ1-2
d_call: -
cdr3_length: 13
v_call: TRBV4-3

cdr3_nt: TGTGCCAGCAGTTCCGGGACAATTGGCTACACCTTC
cdr3_aa: CASSSGTIGYTF
clone_size: -
j_call: TRBJ1-2
d_call: -
cdr3_length: 12
v_call: TRBV6-6

cdr3_nt: TGTGCCAGCAGCTCCTATGGGGAGACCCAGTACTTC
cdr3_aa: CASSSYGETQYF
clone_size: -
j_call: TRBJ2-5
d_call: -
cdr3_length: 12
v_call: TRBV7-2

cdr3_nt: TGTGCCAGACCTGGAGGGGATCCGCCCCAGCATTTT
cdr3_aa: CARPGGDPPQHF
clone_size: few
j_call: TRBJ1-5
d_call: -
cdr3_length: 12
v_call: TRBV7-8

cdr3_nt: TGCAGTGCAGCTAGGACTACTGAAGCTTTCTTT
cdr3_aa: CSAARTTEAFF
clone_size: -
j_call: TRBJ1-1
d_call: -
cdr3_length: 11
v_call: TRBV20-1

cdr3_nt: TGTGCCAGCAGCCAGGGGACAGGGGGCACTGAAGCTTTCTTT
cdr3_aa: CASSQGTGGTEAFF
clone_size: -
j_call: TRBJ1-1
d_call: TRBD1
cdr3_length: 14
v_call: TRBV3-1/TRBV3-2

cdr3_nt: TGTGCCAGTAGGCGGACAGGGGATTACTATGGCTACACCTTC
cdr3_aa: CASRRTGDYYGYTF
clone_size: -
j_call: TRBJ1-2
d_call: TRBD1
cdr3_length: 14
v_call: TRBV19

cdr3_nt: TGTGCCAGCAGCCAAGGTAGGGAAGAGACCCAGTACTTC
cdr3_aa: CASSQGREETQYF
clone_size: -
j_call: TRBJ2-5
d_call: -
cdr3_length: 13
v_call: TRBV3-1/TRBV3-2

cdr3_nt: TGTGCTGGGACTAGCGGAGGCACAGATACGCAGTATTTT
cdr3_aa: CAGTSGGTDTQYF
clone_size: few
j_call: TRBJ2-3
d_call: TRBD2
cdr3_length: 13
v_call: TRBV30

cdr3_nt: TGTGCCAGCAGCTTACAACGAATCCCTTCACTCTCTGGGGCCAACGTCCTGACTTTC
cdr3_aa: CASSLQRIPSLSGANVLTF
clone_size: -
j_call: TRBJ2-6
d_call: -
cdr3_length: 19
v_call: TRBV7-9

cdr3_nt: TGCGCCAGCAGCCAAGTGGGCGGGGTTAGGCTTTTC
cdr3_aa: CASSQVGGVRLF
clone_size: -
j_call: TRBJ2-7
d_call: -
cdr3_length: 12
v_call: TRBV4-1

cdr3_nt: TGTGCCAGCAGCTTATACGCGGGTTTCTCCTACAATGAGCAGTTCTTC
cdr3_aa: CASSLYAGFSYNEQFF
clone_size: once
j_call: TRBJ2-1
d_call: -
cdr3_length: 16
v_call: TRBV5-6

cdr3_nt: TGTGCCAGCAGTCTGGGTCCAGGGGGCAATCAGCCCCAGCATTTT
cdr3_aa: CASSLGPGGNQPQHF
clone_size: -
j_call: TRBJ1-5
d_call: -
cdr3_length: 15
v_call: TRBV5-4

cdr3_nt: TGCGCCAGCAGCTATGACAACTATAATTCACCCCTCCACTTT
cdr3_aa: CASSYDNYNSPLHF
clone_size: -
j_call: TRBJ1-6
d_call: -
cdr3_length: 14
v_call: TRBV5-1

cdr3_nt: TGTGCCAGCAGCTTGATAGGGACCGGGGAGCTGTTTTTT
cdr3_aa: CASSLIGTGELFF
clone_size: -
j_call: TRBJ2-2
d_call: -
cdr3_length: 13
v_call: TRBV7-6

cdr3_nt: TGCAGCGTTGAACAGGGGTCTAGTCCCTACACCTTC
cdr3_aa: CSVEQGSSPYTF
clone_size: -
j_call: TRBJ1-2
d_call: -
cdr3_length: 12
v_call: TRBV29-1

cdr3_nt: TGCAGCGTTGAAGAGTCAACAAGTCTGGAGACCCAGTACTTC
cdr3_aa: CSVEESTSLETQYF
clone_size: -
j_call: TRBJ2-5
d_call: -
cdr3_length: 14
v_call: TRBV29-1

cdr3_nt: TGTGCCAGTAGTACACGGACAGGGAATCCTAGCACAGATACGCAGTATTTT
cdr3_aa: CASSTRTGNPSTDTQYF
clone_size: -
j_call: TRBJ2-3
d_call: TRBD1
cdr3_length: 17
v_call: TRBV19

cdr3_nt: TGTGCCAGCAGCTTAGCCCGAGCGGAGACCCAGTACTTC
cdr3_aa: CASSLARAETQYF
clone_size: -
j_call: TRBJ2-5
d_call: -
cdr3_length: 13
v_call: TRBV7-9

cdr3_nt: TGCGCCAGCAGCCAAGATATAAGCCTCGGAGCGGGGGACTACAATGAGCAGTTCTTC
cdr3_aa: CASSQDISLGAGDYNEQFF
clone_size: -
j_call: TRBJ2-1
d_call: TRBD2
cdr3_length: 19
v_call: TRBV4-3

cdr3_nt: TGTGCCAGCAGCTATAGCGGGGCGAATGAAAAACTGTTTTTT
cdr3_aa: CASSYSGANEKLFF
clone_size: -
j_call: TRBJ1-4
d_call: -
cdr3_length: 14
v_call: TRBV7-2